This T cell receptor (beta chain) is from a study of cytomegalovirus exposure and HLA in healthy donors. Both 60 Vbeta primers and 13 Jbeta primers went into the PCR. Sequencing was performed with immunoSEQ multiplex PCR; in TCRdb, only in-frame clones are kept and a portion is missing. This sample's clone table lists 75,000 to 100,000 clones. V dropped 0 bases and J dropped 4 bases, with 14 bases sitting between them. This CDR3 comprises 16 residues. Germline V gene sequence: CDR1 MNHEY, CDR2 SVGAGI. As for this clone: The antigen is not known.

Every donor was a healthy person donating bone marrow. General study points: Later analysis suggested most CMV-associated TCR beta chains were HLA-restricted.

The V gene is TRBV6-5, the J gene TRBJ2-3; perhaps TRBD2 as D (5 bases). The source of this sequence is a woman aged 60-75 years in good health and CMV-seronegative. Sequenced material: PBMCs. CDR3: CASSYSIGLAPDTQYF. Written as DNA, the CDR3 is TGTGCCAGCAGTTACTCGATTGGGCTAGCCCCAGATACGCAGTATTTT.